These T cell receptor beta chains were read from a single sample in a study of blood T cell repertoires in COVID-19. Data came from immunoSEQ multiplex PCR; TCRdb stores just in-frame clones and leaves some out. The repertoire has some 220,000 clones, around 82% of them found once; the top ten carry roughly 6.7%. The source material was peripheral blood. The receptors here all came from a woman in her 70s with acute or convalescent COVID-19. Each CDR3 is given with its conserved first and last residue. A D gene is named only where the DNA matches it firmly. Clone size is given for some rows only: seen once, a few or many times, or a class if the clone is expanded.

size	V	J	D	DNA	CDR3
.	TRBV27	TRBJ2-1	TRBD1	TGTGCCAGCAGTTTACCGGGACAGGGCCTCAATGAGCAGTTCTTC	CASSLPGQGLNEQFF
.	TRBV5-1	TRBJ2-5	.	TGCGCCAGCATGGATCCCACAGGGGCGGGGGAGACCCAGTACTTC	CASMDPTGAGETQYF
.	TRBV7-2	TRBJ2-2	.	TGTGCCAGCAACCTCCTGGTACAGAACACCGGGGAGCTGTTTTTT	CASNLLVQNTGELFF
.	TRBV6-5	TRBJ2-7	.	TGTGCCAGCAGTTACCTCGGCAGGGGTATCTCCTACGAGCAGTACTTC	CASSYLGRGISYEQYF
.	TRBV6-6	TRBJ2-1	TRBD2	TGTGCCAGCAGTCCTCCCCGGGGGGGCCTTTCCTACAATGAGCAGTTCTTC	CASSPPRGGLSYNEQFF
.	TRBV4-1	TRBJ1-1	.	TGCGCCAGCAGCCATTTAAGGGGGAACACTGAAGCTTTCTTT	CASSHLRGNTEAFF
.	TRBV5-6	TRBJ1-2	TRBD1	TGTGCCAGCAGCTTGTCAGGGGGCAGCTATGGCTACACCTTC	CASSLSGGSYGYTF
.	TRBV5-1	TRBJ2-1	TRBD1	TGCGCCAGCAGCTTGGCCGTGGGACAGGGAAGAGAGCAGTTCTTC	CASSLAVGQGREQFF
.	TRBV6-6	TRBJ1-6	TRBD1	TGTGCCAGCAGTCCGGGACAGAACAACTCACCCCTCCACTTT	CASSPGQNNSPLHF
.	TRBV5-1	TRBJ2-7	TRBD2	TGCGCCCGCAGCGCGCGGGGGGGGTCCTACGAGCAGTACTTC	CARSARGGSYEQYF
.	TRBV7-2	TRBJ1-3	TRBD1	TGTGCCAGCAGCTTAAACAGGGGGCTTGGAAACACCATATATTTT	CASSLNRGLGNTIYF
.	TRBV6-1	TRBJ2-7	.	TGTGCCAGCAGTGAAGCTTCGGGCTACGAGCAGTACTTC	CASSEASGYEQYF
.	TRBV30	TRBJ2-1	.	TGTGCCTGGAGTGCCCAGTACAATGAGCAGTTCTTC	CAWSAQYNEQFF
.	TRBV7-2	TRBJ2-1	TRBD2	TGTGCCAGCAGCTTCGGGGGGTCCTACAATGAGCAGTTCTTC	CASSFGGSYNEQFF
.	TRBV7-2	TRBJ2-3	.	TGTGCCAGCAGCTTAGATCAGGGGTCAGATACGCAGTATTTT	CASSLDQGSDTQYF
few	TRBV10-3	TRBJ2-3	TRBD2	TGTGCCATCAGTGCGGGACTAGAGAACACAGATACGCAGTATTTT	CAISAGLENTDTQYF